These T cell receptor beta chains were read from a single sample in a study of T cell responses to AZD1222 COVID-19 vaccine. Clones were read by immunoSEQ multiplex PCR, and TCRdb kept only the in-frame ones, dropping some. The sample lists around 150,000 clones; 85% to 95% were seen once. Sequencing used peripheral blood, obtained 28 days after the second AZD1222 dose. Receptors were obtained from an adult who received the AZD1222 COVID-19 vaccine. Each CDR3 is given with its conserved first and last residue. The order of the fields is J gene, clone size, D gene, V gene, CDR3 DNA, CDR3 protein. D genes are given only for firm matches. Size is stated for part of the rows, as once, few or many counts, or as a class when the clone is expanded.

>TRBJ1-1|-|TRBD1|TRBV7-8
TGTGCCAGCAGCCTTTCTGCCTCGAAGACAGGGTCGAACACTGAAGCTTTCTTT
CASSLSASKTGSNTEAFF
>TRBJ1-5|-|TRBD1|TRBV27
TGTGCCAGCAGCCTAACCACAGGGGTTCAGCCCCAGCATTTT
CASSLTTGVQPQHF
>TRBJ1-4|few|TRBD1|TRBV5-5
TGTGCCAGCAGCTTGGATATCCGGGACAGGAAGGTAAAACTGTTTTTT
CASSLDIRDRKVKLFF
>TRBJ1-6|once|-|TRBV5-4
TGTGCCAGCAGCTCGCCCAGCTTAGGGTTCACCCTCCACTTT
CASSSPSLGFTLHF
>TRBJ2-5|-|-|TRBV11-2
TGTGCCAGCAGCTTCCCTGGGATGACCCAGTACTTC
CASSFPGMTQYF
>TRBJ1-2|once|-|TRBV7-9
TGTGCCAGCAGCCCCGGACAGCGATATGGCTACACCTTC
CASSPGQRYGYTF
>TRBJ2-7|-|TRBD2|TRBV3-1/TRBV3-2
TGTGCCAGCAGCCAAGGGTTTGTAGCGGGGGGATTCTACGAGCAGTACTTC
CASSQGFVAGGFYEQYF
>TRBJ1-4|-|TRBD1|TRBV18
TGTGCCAGCTCACAATCGACAGGGACTAATGAAAAACTGTTTTTT
CASSQSTGTNEKLFF
>TRBJ1-1|-|-|TRBV12-3/TRBV12-4
TGTGCCAGCAGTATTCTGAACACTGAAGCTTTCTTT
CASSILNTEAFF
>TRBJ1-5|-|TRBD1|TRBV19
TGTGCCAGTAGTACGGACAGGGGGCATGGACAGCCCCAGCATTTT
CASSTDRGHGQPQHF
>TRBJ1-2|once|-|TRBV29-1
TGCAGCGTGGACGATACTAACTATGGCTACACCTTC
CSVDDTNYGYTF
>TRBJ2-7|-|-|TRBV14
TGTGCCAGCAGCCAGGGATACGAGCAGTACTTC
CASSQGYEQYF
>TRBJ1-2|-|TRBD1|TRBV30
TGTGCCTGGAGTATACTCACGGACAGGGCCTTGGGGGATAACTATGGCTACACCTTC
CAWSILTDRALGDNYGYTF
>TRBJ2-7|-|-|TRBV9
TGTGCCAGCAGCGCCACTAGTTTCCCGTACGAGCAGTACTTC
CASSATSFPYEQYF
>TRBJ1-2|-|-|TRBV28
TGTGCCAGCAGTTTTCCGGGTCTATATGGCTACACCTTC
CASSFPGLYGYTF
>TRBJ1-3|-|-|TRBV18
TGTGCCGCGTACACCACCGGGGGAAACACCATATATTTT
CAAYTTGGNTIYF